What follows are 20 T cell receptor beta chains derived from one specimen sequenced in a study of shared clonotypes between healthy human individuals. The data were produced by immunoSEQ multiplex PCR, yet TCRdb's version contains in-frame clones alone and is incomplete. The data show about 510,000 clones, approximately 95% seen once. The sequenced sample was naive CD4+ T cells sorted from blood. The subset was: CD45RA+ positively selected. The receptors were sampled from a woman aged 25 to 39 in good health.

CDR3 DNA sequence: TGTGCCATCAGTGAGTCAGAGGGGGGGGTCGACTACGAGCAGTACTTC. Its protein is CAISESEGGVDYEQYF. The chain couples TRBV10-3 to TRBJ2-7; possible D gene TRBD2, 7 bases. The ends were cut back, 0 bases at V and 3 bases at J, with 15 bases in the middle. The CDR3 loop spans 16 amino acids. Germline V lookup: CDR1 ENHRY, CDR2 SYGVKD.

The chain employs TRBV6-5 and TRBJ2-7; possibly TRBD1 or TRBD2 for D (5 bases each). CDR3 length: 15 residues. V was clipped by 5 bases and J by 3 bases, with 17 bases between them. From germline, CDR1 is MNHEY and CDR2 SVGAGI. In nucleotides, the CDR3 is TGTGCCAGCAGTCCTCGCTGGGACGGAGACTACGAGCAGTACTTC. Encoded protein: CASSPRWDGDYEQYF.

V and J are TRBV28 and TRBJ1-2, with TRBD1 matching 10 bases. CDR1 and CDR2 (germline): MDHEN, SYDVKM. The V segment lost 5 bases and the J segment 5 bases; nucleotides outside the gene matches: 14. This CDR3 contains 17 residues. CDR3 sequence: CASSQITGQGEGYGYTF. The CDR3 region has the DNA TGTGCCAGCAGTCAAATCACCGGACAGGGGGAGGGGTATGGCTACACCTTC.

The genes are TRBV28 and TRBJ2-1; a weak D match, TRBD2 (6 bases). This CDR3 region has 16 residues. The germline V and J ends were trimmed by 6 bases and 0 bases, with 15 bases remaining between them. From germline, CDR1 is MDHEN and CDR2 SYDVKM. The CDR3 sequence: CASRTGLLSSYNEQFF. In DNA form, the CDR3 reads TGTGCCAGCAGGACGGGACTCCTAAGCTCCTACAATGAGCAGTTCTTC.

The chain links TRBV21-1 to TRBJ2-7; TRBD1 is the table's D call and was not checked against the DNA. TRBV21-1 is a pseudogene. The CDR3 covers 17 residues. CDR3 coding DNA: TGTGCCAGCAGCGGCAATCACGGGACACCGAGCTCCTACGAGCAGTACTTC. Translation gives CASSGNHGTPSSYEQYF.

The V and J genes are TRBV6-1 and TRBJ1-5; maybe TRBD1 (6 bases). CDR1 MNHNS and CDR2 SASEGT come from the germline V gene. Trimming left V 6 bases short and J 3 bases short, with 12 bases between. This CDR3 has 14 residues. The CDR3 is CASRKQGYNQPQHF. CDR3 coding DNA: TGTGCCAGCAGGAAACAGGGATACAATCAGCCCCAGCATTTT.

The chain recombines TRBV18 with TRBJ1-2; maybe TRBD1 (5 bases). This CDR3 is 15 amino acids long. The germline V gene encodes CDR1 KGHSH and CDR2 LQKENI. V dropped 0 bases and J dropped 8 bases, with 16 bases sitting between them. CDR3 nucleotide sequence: TGTGCCAGCTCACCACCGTTGCCCAGGGCCAACGGCTACACCTTC. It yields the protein CASSPPLPRANGYTF. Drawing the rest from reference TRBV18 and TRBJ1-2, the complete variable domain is NAGVMQNPRHLVRRRGQEARLRCSPMKGHSHVYWYRQLPEEGLKFMVYLQKENIIDESGMPKERFSAEFPKEGPSILRIQQVVRGDSAAYFCASSPPLPRANGYTFGSGTRLTVV.

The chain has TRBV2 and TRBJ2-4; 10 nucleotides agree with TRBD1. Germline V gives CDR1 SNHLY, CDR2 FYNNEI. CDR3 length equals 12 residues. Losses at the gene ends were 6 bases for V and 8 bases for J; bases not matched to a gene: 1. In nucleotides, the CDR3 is TGTGCCAGCAGGGGGACAGGGGACATTCAGTACTTC. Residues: CASRGTGDIQYF. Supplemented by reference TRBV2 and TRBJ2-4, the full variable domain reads EPEVTQTPSHQVTQMGQEVILRCVPISNHLYFYWYRQILGQKVEFLVSFYNNEISEKSEIFDDQFSVERPDGSNFTLKIRSTKLEDSAMYFCASRGTGDIQYFGAGTRLSVL.

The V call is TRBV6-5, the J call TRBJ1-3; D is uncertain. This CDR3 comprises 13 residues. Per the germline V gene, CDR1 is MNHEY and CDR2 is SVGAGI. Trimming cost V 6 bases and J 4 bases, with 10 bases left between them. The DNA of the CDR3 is TGTGCCAGCAGGAAGGATCCCGGAAACACCATATATTTT. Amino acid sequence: CASRKDPGNTIYF.

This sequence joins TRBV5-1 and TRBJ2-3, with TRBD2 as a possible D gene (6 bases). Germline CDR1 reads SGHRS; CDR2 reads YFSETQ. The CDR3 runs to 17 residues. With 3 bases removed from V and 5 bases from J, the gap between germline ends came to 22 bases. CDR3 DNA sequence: TGCGCCAGCAGCTCTAACACGGGACTCCCAACCCGAGATACGCAGTATTTT. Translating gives CASSSNTGLPTRDTQYF.

CDR3 in DNA: TGTGCCAGCAGCTTAGCGCTGTGGGGTATCAATCAGCCCCAGCATTTT. Its protein is CASSLALWGINQPQHF. V gene TRBV7-8 combines with J gene TRBJ1-5; D is ambiguous. V lost 0 bases and J lost 3, with 12 bases in between. This CDR3 is 16 amino acids long. Germline V lookup: CDR1 SGHVS, CDR2 FQNEAQ. The entire variable domain, with the rest obtained from reference TRBV7-8 and TRBJ1-5, is as follows: GAGVSQSPRYKVAKRGQDVALRCDPISGHVSLFWYQQALGQGPEFLTYFQNEAQLDKSGLPSDRFFAERPEGSVSTLKIQRTQQEDSAVYLCASSLALWGINQPQHFGDGTRLSIL.

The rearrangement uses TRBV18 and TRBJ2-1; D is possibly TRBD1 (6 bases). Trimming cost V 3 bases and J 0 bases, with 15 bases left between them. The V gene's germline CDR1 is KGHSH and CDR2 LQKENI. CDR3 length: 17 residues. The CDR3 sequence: CASSPGHQGSSYNEQFF. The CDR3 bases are TGTGCCAGCTCACCTGGGCATCAGGGGAGCTCCTACAATGAGCAGTTCTTC.

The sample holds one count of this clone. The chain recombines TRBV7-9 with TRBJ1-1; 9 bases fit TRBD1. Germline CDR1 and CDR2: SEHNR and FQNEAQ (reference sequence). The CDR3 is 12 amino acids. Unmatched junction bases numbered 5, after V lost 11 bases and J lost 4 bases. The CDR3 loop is CAGDRGGTEAFF. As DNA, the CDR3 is TGTGCCGGCGACAGGGGGGGCACTGAAGCTTTCTTT.

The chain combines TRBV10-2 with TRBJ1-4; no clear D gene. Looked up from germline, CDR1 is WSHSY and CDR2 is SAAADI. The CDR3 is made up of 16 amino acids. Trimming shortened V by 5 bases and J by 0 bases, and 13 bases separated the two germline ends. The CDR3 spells CASSPRAAPTNEKLFF. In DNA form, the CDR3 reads TGCGCCAGCAGTCCTCGGGCAGCCCCAACTAATGAAAAACTGTTTTTT.

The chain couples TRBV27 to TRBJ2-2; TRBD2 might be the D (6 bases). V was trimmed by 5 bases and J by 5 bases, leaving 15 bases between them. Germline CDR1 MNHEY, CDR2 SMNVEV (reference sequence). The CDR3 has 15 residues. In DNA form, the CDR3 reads TGTGCCAGCAGTCCGAATGTCGGGGGAACCGGGGAGCTGTTTTTT. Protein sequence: CASSPNVGGTGELFF.

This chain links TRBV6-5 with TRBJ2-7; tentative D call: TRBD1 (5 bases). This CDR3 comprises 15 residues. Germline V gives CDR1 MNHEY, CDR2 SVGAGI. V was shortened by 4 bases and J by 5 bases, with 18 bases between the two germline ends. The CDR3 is CASSSLDRILDEQYF. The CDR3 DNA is TGTGCCAGCAGTTCCCTCGACAGAATCCTAGACGAGCAGTACTTC.

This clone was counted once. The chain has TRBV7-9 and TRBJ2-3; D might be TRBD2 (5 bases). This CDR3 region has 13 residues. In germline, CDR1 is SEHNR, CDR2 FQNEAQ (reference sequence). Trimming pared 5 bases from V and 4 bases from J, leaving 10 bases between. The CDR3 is CASSERSPDTQYF. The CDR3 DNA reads TGTGCCAGCAGCGAGCGGTCCCCAGATACGCAGTATTTT. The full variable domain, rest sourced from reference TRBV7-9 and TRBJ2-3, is DTGVSQNPRHKITKRGQNVTFRCDPISEHNRLYWYRQTLGQGPEFLTYFQNEAQLEKSRLLSDRFSAERPKGSFSTLEIQRTEQGDSAMYLCASSERSPDTQYFGPGTRLTVL.

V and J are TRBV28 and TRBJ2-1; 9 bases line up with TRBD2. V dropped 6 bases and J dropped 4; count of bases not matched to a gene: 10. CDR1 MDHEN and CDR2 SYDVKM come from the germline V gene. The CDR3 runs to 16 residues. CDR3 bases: TGTGCCAGCAGCCCGGAGAGGCTAGCGGGGTACAATGAGCAGTTCTTC. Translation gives CASSPERLAGYNEQFF.

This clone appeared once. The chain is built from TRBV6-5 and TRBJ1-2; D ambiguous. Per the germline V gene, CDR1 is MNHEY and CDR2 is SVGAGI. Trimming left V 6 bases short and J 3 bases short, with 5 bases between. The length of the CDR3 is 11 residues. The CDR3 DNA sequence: TGTGCCAGCAGGCTGTACTATGGCTACACCTTC. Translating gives CASRLYYGYTF.

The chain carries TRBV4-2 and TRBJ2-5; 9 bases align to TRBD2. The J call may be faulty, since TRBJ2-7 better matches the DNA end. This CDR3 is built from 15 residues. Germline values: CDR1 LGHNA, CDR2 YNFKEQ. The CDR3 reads CASSQAEAGGYEQYF. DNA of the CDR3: TGTGCCAGCAGCCAAGCGGAAGCGGGAGGCTACGAGCAGTACTTC.